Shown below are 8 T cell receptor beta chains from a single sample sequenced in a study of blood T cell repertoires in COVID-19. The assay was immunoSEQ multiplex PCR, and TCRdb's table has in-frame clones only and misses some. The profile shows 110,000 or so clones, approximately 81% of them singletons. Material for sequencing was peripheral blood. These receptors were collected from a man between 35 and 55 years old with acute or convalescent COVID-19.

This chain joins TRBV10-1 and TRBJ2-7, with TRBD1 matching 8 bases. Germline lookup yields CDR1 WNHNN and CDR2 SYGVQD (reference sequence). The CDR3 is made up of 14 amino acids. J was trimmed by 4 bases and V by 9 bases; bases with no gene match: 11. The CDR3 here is CASEDRAIPYEQYF. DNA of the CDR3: TGCGCCAGTGAGGACAGGGCGATACCGTACGAGCAGTACTTC.

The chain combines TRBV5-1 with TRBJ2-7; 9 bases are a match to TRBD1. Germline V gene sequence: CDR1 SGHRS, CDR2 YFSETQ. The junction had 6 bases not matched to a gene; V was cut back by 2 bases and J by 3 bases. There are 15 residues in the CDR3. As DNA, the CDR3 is TGCGCCAGCAGCTTTACAGGGGGCGGATTCTACGAGCAGTACTTC. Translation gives CASSFTGGGFYEQYF.

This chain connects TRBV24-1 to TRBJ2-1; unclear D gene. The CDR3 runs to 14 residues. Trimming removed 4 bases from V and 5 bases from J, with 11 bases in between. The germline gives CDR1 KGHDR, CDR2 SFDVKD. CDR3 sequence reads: CATSEPGGDNEQFF. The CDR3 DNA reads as TGTGCCACCAGTGAGCCGGGTGGCGACAATGAGCAGTTCTTC.

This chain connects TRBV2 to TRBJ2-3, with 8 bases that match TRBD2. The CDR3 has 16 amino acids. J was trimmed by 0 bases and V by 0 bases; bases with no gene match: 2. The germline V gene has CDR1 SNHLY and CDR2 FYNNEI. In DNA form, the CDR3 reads TGTGCCAGCAGTGAAGCTGGCGGGGGGAGCACAGATACGCAGTATTTT. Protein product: CASSEAGGGSTDTQYF.

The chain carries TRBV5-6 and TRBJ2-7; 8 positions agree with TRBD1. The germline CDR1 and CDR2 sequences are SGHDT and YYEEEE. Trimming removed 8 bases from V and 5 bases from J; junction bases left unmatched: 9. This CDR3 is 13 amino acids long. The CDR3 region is CASPLGQGNEQYF. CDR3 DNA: TGTGCCAGTCCGCTCGGACAGGGAAACGAGCAGTACTTC.

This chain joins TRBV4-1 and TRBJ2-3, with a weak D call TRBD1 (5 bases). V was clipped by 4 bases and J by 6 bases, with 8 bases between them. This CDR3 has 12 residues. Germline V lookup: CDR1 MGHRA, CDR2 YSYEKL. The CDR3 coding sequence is TGCGCCAGCAGCCTAAAGGGGGATACGCAGTATTTT. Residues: CASSLKGDTQYF.

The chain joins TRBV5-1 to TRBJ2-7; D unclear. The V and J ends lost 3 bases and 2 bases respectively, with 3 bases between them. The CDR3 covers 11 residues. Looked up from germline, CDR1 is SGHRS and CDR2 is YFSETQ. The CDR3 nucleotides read TGCGCCAGCAGCTCCACCTACGAGCAGTACTTC. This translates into CASSSTYEQYF.

The chain's CDR3 is CASSQGQGGGETQYF. The CDR3 region has the DNA TGTGCCAGCAGCCAAGGACAGGGGGGAGGAGAGACCCAGTACTTC. The chain couples TRBV6-6 to TRBJ2-5, with 10 bases that match TRBD1. The CDR3 spans 15 residues. With 6 bases clipped from V and 4 bases from J, the junction kept 8 bases outside the gene matches. CDR1 is MNHNY, CDR2 SVGAGI, per germline (reference sequence).